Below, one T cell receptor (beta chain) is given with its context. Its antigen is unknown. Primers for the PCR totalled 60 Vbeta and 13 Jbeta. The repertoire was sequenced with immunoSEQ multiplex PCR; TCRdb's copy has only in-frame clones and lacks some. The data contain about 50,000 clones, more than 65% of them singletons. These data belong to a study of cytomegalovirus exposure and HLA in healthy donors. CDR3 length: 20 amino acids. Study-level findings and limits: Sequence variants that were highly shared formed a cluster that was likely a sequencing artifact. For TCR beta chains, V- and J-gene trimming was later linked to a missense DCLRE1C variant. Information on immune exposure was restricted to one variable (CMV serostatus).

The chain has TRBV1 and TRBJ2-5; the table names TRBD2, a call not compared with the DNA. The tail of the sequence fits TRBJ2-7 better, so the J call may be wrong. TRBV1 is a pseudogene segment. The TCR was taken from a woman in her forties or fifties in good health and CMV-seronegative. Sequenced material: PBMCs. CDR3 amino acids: CTSSQGPTSGSISSSYEQYF. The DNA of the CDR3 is TGCACCAGCAGCCAAGGCCCGACTAGCGGGAGCATCTCTTCCTCCTACGAGCAGTACTTC.